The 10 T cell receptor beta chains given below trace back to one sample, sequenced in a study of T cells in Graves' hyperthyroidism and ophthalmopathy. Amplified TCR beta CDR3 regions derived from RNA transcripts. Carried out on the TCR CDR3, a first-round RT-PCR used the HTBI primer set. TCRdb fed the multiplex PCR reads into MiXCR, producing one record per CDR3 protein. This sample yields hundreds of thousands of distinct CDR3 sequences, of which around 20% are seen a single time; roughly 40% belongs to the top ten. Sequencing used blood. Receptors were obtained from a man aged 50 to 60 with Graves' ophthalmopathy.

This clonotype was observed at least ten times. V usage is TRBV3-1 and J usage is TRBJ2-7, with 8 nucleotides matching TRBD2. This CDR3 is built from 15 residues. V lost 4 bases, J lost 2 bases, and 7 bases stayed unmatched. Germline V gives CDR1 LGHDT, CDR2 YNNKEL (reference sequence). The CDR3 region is CASSPAAGATYEQYF. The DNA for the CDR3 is TGTGCCAGCAGCCCGGCAGCGGGAGCCACCTACGAGCAGTACTTC.

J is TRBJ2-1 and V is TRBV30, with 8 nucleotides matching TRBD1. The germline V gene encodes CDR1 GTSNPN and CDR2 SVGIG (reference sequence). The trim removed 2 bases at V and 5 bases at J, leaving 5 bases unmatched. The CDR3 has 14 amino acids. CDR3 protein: CAWSPGQGDNEQFF. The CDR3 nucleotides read TGTGCCTGGAGTCCAGGACAGGGAGACAATGAGCAGTTCTTC.

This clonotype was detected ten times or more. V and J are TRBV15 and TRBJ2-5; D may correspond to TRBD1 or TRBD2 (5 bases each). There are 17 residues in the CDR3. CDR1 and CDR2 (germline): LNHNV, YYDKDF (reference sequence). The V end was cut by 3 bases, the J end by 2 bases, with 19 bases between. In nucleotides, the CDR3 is TGTGCCACCAGCAGTAGAGATTATTCGAGGGGACAAGAGACCCAGTACTTC. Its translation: CATSSRDYSRGQETQYF.

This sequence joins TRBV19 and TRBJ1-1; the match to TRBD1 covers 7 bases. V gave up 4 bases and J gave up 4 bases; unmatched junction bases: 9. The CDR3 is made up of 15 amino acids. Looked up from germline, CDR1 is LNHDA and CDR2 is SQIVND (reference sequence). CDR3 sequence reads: CASSNRQGGSTEAFF. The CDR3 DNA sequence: TGTGCCAGTAGTAACCGACAGGGAGGGTCCACTGAAGCTTTCTTT.

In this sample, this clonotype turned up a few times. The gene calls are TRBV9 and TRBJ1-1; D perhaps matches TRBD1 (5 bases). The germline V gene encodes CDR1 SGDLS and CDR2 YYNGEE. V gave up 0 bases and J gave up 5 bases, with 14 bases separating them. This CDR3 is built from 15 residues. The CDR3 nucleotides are TGTGCCAGCAGCGTAGGTCCATTAGGGGTAACTGAAGCTTTCTTT. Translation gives CASSVGPLGVTEAFF.

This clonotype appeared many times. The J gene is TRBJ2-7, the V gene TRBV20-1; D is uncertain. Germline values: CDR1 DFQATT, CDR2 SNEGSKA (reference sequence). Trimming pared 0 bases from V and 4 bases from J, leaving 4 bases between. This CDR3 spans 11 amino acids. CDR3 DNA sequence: TGCAGTGCTAGAGATGTATACGAGCAGTACTTC. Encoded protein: CSARDVYEQYF.

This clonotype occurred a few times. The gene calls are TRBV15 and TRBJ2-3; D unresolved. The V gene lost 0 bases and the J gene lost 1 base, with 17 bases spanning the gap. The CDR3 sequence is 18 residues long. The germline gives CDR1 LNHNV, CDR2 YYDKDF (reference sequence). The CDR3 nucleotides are TGTGCCACCAGCAGAGAAAAGAGACTCACCGTTCGCACAGATACGCAGTATTTT. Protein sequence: CATSREKRLTVRTDTQYF.

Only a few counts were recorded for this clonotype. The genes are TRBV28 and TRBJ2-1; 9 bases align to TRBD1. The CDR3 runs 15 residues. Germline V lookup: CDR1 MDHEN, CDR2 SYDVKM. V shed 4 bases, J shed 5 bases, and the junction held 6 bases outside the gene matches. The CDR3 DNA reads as TGTGCCAGCAGTTGGGACAGGGCCCTGGACAATGAGCAGTTCTTC. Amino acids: CASSWDRALDNEQFF.

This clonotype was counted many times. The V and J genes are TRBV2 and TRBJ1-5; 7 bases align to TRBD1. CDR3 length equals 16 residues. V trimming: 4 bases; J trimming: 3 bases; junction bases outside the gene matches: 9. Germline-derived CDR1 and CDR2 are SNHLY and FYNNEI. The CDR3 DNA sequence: TGTGCCAGCAGTGGCAGGGGGGGGGTATTCAATCAGCCCCAGCATTTT. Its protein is CASSGRGGVFNQPQHF.

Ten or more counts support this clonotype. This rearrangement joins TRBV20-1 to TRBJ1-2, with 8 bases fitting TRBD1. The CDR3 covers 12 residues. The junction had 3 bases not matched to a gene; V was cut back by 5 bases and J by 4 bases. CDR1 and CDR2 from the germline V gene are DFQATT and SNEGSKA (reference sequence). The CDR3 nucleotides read TGCAGTGCTTCGGGACAGGCCTATGGCTACACCTTC. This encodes CSASGQAYGYTF.